The clone carrying this T cell receptor beta chain has a count of ten or more. Its specificity is not known. The sample is drawn from a study of blood T cells in healthy people across ages. Study background: With template switching, about one barcoded beta molecule was captured per two T cells.

The authors ran a second PCR of about 7 to 12 cycles using a sample-barcoded 5' primer and a J-beta primer mix. TCRdb analysed the 5' RACE reads with MiXCR anew, one entry per CDR3 protein. The sample contains more than 800,000 distinct CDR3 sequences, roughly 45% of which appear only once. Germline V gene sequence: CDR1 SQVTM, CDR2 ANQGSEA. The CDR3 covers 12 residues. Trimming cost V 4 bases and J 1 base, with 7 bases left between them. Study-wide results and limits: Naive T cell percentage showed a strong correlation with TCR beta diversity.

Sequencing used blood. J is TRBJ2-5 and V is TRBV29-1; D ambiguous. The TCR comes from a woman aged 60-70 years in good health. For the CDR3, the DNA is TGCAGCGTTGTGGTCAGCCAAGAGACCCAGTACTTC. Residues: CSVVVSQETQYF.